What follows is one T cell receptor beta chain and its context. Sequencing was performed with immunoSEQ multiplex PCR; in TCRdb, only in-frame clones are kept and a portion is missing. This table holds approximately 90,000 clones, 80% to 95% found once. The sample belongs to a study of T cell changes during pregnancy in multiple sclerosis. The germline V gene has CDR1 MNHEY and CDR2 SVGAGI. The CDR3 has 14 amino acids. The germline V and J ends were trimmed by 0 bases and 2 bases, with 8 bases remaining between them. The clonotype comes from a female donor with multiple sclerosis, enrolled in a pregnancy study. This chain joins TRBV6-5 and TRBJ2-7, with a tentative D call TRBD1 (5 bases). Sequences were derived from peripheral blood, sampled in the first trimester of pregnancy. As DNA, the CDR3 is TGTGCCAGCAGTTACTCCAGGGTAGCCTACGAGCAGTACTTC. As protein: CASSYSRVAYEQYF.